The clone carrying this TCR beta chain was counted ten times or more. Its antigen is unknown. The sample comes from a study of prognosis after radiotherapy for stage I lung cancer. Regarding the study as a whole: There were reportedly differences in TRBV and TRBJ gene usage between patients with and without metastases. Patients developing distant metastases showed lower Shannon entropy after stereotactic body radiation therapy.

Peripheral blood was collected in volumes of six milliliters at each of two time points. Genomic DNA served as the source from which two-round multiplex PCR generated TCR beta CDR3 amplicons. The first round of PCR was done with primers that matched each TRBV and TRBJ gene. TCRdb re-analysed the multiplex PCR reads in MiXCR, keeping a single row per CDR3 protein. The sample records more than 20,000 distinct CDR3 sequences, roughly 43% being singletons. Losses at the gene ends were 3 bases for V and 5 bases for J; bases not matched to a gene: 10. CDR1 and CDR2 from the germline V gene are MGHDK and SYGVNS. The CDR3 spans 16 residues.

This receptor was taken from a donor over 45 with non-small cell lung cancer. The gene calls are TRBV25-1 and TRBJ1-1, with 9 bases matching TRBD1. Sequences were derived from PBMCs, sampled before or after stereotactic body radiation therapy (not recorded which). CDR3 protein: CASSDREQGARTEAFF. CDR3 bases: TGTGCCAGCAGTGATAGGGAACAGGGGGCGAGGACTGAAGCTTTCTTT.